The following is a T cell receptor beta chain sequence with its context. Its antigen remains undetermined. One base away there is no much larger clone; base qualities are not given. Libraries were made using PCR. TCR sequencing of DNA from cultured CD4+ T cells used the Oncomine TCR Beta short-read assay at the Johns Hopkins FTIC core. Genomic DNA was extracted from the cultured CD4+ T cells with the QIAamp micro DNA kit. Oncomine TCR Beta libraries from cultured CD4+ T cells were pooled using unique dual indexes and sequenced on an Illumina iSeq 100. Under the source paper's analysis protocol: Non-productive sequences were removed, and CDR3s that did not start with C, did not end with F or W, or were shorter than 7 amino acids were discarded. The MANAFEST web application was used to identify antigen-specific clonotypes by comparing peptide-stimulated wells against reference wells and other culture wells. To be called positive, a clone needed an FDR below 0.05, an odds ratio above 5, and a productive frequency above 0.1% in at least two of three replicate wells. Cross-reactive clonotypes were defined as significantly expanded in both SARS-CoV-2 spike wells and at least one common cold coronavirus spike condition. Levenshtein distances (stringdist) and unrooted phylogenetic trees (ape) in R version 3.6.1 were used to assess CDR3 homology. The public sequencing data were trimmed at Q25 with fastp and processed into clonotypes with MiXCR by TCRdb, which kept only in-frame beta chains. Rows with one shared CDR3 protein collapse into an entry with the most common genes and DNA. The V and J calls and clone size come from TCRdb's table, not from the authors' own analysis. This sample holds 20,000 to 25,000 distinct CDR3 sequences; around 68% were observed only once. The ten largest clonotypes hold 20% to 25% of the sample.

The data derive from a study of vaccination and CD4 T cells after COVID-19 (dated by TCRdb to 2022 to 2024). Looking at the study overall: The convalescent cohort included six males and four females, with two Hispanic individuals, seven Caucasians, two Asians and one multiracial person. Participants got two doses of the Pfizer-BioNTech BNT162b2 vaccine (n=8) or two doses of the Moderna mRNA-1273 vaccine (n=2). Post-COVID blood samples were collected from convalescent patients a median of around 96 days after diagnosis, with a range of roughly 35 to 180 days. The time from the second vaccine dose to post-vaccine blood sampling had a median of roughly 79 days and ranged from roughly 12 to 250 days. Culture stimuli were overlapping spike peptide pools from SARS-CoV-2 and from the common cold coronaviruses HCoV-NL63, HCoV-OC43 and HCoV-229E. In control cultures, a CEFX viral epitope pool was used as positive control, an HIV-1 Nef peptide pool was used as negative control, or no peptide was added. In over 8 COVID-19 convalescent patients and a handful of infection-naive healthy vaccine recipients, the spike-specific CD4+ TCR repertoire before mRNA vaccination was compared with the repertoire after mRNA vaccination. Study-wide findings and limitations: The median count of SARS-CoV-2-reactive clonotypes went up from 21 after infection to 30 to 40 after vaccination, although the change was not significant. Among the post-vaccine SARS-CoV-2-reactive clones in convalescent patients, a median roughly 85% showed up only after vaccination, which suggests vaccine-specific priming. Relatively few convalescent patients were included in the study, and early timepoints after natural infection were not analyzed. Nearly all vaccine-specific clones in convalescent patients (304 of 307) were mono-reactive for SARS-CoV-2 spike rather than cross-reactive with common cold coronaviruses.

V is cut back by 0 bases and J by 5 bases, with 11 bases in the junction unmatched. CDR1 SEHNR and CDR2 FQNEAQ are derived from the germline V gene (reference sequence). Including the terminal cysteine and phenylalanine, the CDR3 comprises 18 residues. Only the CDR3 region is kept as DNA, spanning 54 bases read in frame from base 1. Per the publication, the treatment or condition label means: approximately nine-day PBMC culture with coronavirus spike peptide pools or control peptides (ViraFEST assay). The ViraFEST assay was used in the study, in which antigen-specific T cells were expanded with peptide pools and expanded clonotypes were subsequently identified by TCR sequencing. Negative nucleocapsid antibody tests taken both before and after vaccination confirmed that the healthy vaccine recipients had no prior SARS-CoV-2 infection. Each well held 2.2 million or so PBMCs cultured in IMDM containing roughly 5.5% human AB serum and 10 IU/ml IL-2, with approximately 9.2 ug/ml peptide pools added. On days 3 and 7, half of the culture medium was replaced with fresh IL-2-containing medium. After 10 days of culture, CD4+ T cells were isolated by negative selection with the EasySep CD4+ T cell isolation kit. Ficoll-Paque Plus gradient centrifugation was used to isolate PBMCs from whole blood, and the isolated PBMCs were then either used fresh or cryopreserved at -140C. Triplicate wells were generally used for each culture condition.

This receptor chain uses TRBV7-9 and TRBJ2-3; 10 of the junction bases match TRBD2. The TCR sequence derives from a human donor who received a COVID-19 vaccine. Sequencing was performed on CD4+ T cells from blood, cultured in vitro, taken before SARS-CoV-2 vaccination. The bases read TGTGCCAGCAGCTTAGCGACGGTAGCGGGGGGCCGTAGAGATACGCAGTATTTT. This yields the protein CASSLATVAGGRRDTQYF.